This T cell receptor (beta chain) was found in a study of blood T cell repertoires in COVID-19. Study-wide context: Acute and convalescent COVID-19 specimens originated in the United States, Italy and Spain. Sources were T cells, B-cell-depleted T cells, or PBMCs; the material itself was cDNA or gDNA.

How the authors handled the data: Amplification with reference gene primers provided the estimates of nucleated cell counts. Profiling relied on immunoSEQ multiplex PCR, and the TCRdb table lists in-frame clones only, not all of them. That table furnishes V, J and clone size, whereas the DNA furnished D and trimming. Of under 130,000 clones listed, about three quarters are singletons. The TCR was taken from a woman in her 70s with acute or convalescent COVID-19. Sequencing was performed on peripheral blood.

CDR3 nucleotide sequence: TGTGCCAGCAGTTTGGACAGGTTCGAAGCTTTCTTT. It translates to CASSLDRFEAFF. This chain uses TRBV6-5 with TRBJ1-1; 7 bases fit TRBD1. CDR1 and CDR2 (germline): MNHEY, SVGAGI. This CDR3 comprises 12 residues. After removal of 4 bases from V and 8 bases from J, the junction contained 4 bases not matched to a gene.